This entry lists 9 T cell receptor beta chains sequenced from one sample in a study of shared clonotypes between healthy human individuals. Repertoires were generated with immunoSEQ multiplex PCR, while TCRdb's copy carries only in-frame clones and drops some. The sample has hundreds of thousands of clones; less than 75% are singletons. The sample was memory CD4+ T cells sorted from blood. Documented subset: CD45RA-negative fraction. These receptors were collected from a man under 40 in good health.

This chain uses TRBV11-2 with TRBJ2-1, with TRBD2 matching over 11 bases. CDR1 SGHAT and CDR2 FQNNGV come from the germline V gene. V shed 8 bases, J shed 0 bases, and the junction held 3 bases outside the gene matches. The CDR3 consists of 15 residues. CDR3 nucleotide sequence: TGTGCCAGCTCGACTAGCGGGAACTCCTACAATGAGCAGTTCTTC. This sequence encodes CASSTSGNSYNEQFF.

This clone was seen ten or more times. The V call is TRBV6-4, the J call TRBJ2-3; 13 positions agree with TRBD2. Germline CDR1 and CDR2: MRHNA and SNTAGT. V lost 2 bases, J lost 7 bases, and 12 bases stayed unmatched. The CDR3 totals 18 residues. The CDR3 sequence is CASSDTKHWTSGSNTQYF. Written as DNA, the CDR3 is TGTGCCAGCAGTGACACAAAGCACTGGACTAGCGGGAGCAATACGCAGTATTTT.

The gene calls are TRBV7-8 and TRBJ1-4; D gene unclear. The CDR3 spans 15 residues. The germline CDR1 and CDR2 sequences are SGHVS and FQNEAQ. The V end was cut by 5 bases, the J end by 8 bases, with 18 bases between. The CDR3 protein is CASSLPTSSGEKLFF. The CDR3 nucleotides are TGTGCCAGCAGCCTCCCGACATCCTCGGGAGAAAAACTGTTTTTT.

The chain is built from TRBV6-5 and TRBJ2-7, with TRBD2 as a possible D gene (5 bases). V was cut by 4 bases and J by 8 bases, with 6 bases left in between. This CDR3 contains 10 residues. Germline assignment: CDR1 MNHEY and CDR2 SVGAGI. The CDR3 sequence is CASSSGKQYF. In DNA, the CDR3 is TGTGCCAGCAGTTCGGGGAAGCAGTACTTC.

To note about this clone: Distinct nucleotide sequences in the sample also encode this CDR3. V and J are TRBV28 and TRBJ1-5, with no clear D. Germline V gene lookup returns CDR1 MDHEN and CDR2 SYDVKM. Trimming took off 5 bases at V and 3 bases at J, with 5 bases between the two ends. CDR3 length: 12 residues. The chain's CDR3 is CASSPNNQPQHF. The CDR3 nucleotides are TGTGCCAGCAGTCCCAACAATCAGCCCCAGCATTTT.

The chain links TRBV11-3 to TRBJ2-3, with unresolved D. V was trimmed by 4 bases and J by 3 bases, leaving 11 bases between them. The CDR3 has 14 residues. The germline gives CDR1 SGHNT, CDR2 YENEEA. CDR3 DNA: TGTGCCAGCAGCTATCAGAGTGATACAGATACGCAGTATTTT. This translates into CASSYQSDTDTQYF.

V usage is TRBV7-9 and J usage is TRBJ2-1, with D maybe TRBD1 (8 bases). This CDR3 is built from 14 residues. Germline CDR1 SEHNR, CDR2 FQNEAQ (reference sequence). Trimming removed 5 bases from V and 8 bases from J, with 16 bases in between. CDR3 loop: CASSTYRGGYEQFF. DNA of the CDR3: TGTGCCAGCAGCACGTACAGGGGGGGCTATGAGCAGTTCTTC.

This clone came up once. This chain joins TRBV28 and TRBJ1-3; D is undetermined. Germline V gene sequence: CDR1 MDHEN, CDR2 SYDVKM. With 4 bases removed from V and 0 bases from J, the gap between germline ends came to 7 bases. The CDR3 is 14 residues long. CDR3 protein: CASSSRASGNTIYF. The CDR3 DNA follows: TGTGCCAGCAGTTCACGAGCCTCTGGAAACACCATATATTTT.

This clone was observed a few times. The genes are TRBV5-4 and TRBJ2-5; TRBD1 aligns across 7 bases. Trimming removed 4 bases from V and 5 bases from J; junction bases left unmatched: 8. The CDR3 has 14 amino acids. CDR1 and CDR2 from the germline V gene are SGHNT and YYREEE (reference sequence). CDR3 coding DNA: TGTGCCAGCAGCCTCCGGGACAGTCGGGAGACCCAGTACTTC. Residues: CASSLRDSRETQYF.